This T cell receptor (beta chain) was found in a study of cytomegalovirus exposure and HLA in healthy donors. Study observations and caveats: Most TCRs appeared rarely, but some public TCRs recurred in many donors. Later analysis showed most CMV-associated TCR beta chains appearing HLA-restricted. Later, an analysis showed that TCR beta chains associated with HLA were more clonally expanded than others that were equally common.

The V and J ends lost 1 base and 2 bases, in that order; junction bases with no gene match: 4. Germline CDR1 reads SGHNT; CDR2 reads YENEEA. The CDR3 sequence is 17 residues long. Concerning this clone itself: The antigen remains undetermined.

60 Vbeta and 13 Jbeta primers were used in PCR. The protocol was immunoSEQ multiplex PCR, while the TCRdb copy is restricted to in-frame clones and leaves out a portion. This table holds some 190,000 clones, more than 75% found once. The sample consisted of PBMCs. The chain carries TRBV11-3 and TRBJ2-3; 12 nucleotides align to TRBD2. This clonotype was sampled from a woman aged 25 to 39 in good health and CMV-seropositive. The CDR3 region is CASSLGTSGAVTDTQYF. The CDR3 region has the DNA TGTGCCAGCAGCTTAGGGACTAGCGGGGCCGTCACAGATACGCAGTATTTT. The full variable domain, its missing parts supplied by reference TRBV11-3 and TRBJ2-3, is EAGVVQSPRYKIIEKKQPVAFWCNPISGHNTLYWYLQNLGQGPELLIRYENEEAVDDSQLPKDRFSAERLKGVDSTLKIQPAELGDSAVYLCASSLGTSGAVTDTQYFGPGTRLTVL.